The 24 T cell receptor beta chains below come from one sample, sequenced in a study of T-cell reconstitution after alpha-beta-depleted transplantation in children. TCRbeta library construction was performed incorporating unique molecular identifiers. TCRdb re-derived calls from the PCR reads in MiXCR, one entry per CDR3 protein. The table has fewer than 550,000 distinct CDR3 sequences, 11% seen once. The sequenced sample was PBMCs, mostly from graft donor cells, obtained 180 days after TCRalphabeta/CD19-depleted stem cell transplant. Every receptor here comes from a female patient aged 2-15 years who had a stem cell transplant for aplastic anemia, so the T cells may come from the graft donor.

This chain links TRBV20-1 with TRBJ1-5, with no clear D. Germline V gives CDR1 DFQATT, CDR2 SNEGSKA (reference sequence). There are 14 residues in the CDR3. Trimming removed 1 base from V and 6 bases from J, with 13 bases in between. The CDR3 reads CSARAPGAGQPQHF. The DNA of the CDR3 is TGCAGTGCTAGAGCCCCAGGAGCGGGTCAGCCCCAGCATTTT.

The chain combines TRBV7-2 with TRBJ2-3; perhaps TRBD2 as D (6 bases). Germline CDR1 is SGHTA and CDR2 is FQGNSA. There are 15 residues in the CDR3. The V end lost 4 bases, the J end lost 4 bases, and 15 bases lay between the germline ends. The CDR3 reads CASSSRAREADTQYF. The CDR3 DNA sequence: TGTGCCAGCAGCTCCAGGGCGCGGGAAGCAGATACGCAGTATTTT.

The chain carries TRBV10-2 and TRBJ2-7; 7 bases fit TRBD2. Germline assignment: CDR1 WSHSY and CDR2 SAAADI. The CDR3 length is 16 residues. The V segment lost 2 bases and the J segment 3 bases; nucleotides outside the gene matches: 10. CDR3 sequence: CASSEVWRERSYEQYV. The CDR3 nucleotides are TGCGCCAGCAGTGAGGTGTGGCGGGAGAGAAGCTACGAGCAGTACGTC.

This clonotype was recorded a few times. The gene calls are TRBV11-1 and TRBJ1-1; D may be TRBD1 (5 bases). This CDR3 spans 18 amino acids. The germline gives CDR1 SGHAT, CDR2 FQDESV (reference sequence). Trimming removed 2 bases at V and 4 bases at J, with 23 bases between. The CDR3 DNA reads TGTGCCAGCAGCTTAAGGTGGGGTCTGGCAGGGTTGCGCACTGAAGCTTTCTTT. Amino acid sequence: CASSLRWGLAGLRTEAFF.

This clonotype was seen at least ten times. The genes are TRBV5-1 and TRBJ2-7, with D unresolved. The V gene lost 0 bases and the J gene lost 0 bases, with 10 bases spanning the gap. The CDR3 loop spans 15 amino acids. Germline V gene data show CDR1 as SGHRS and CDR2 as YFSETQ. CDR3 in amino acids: CASSLGHTNSYEQYV. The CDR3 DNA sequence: TGCGCCAGCAGCTTGGGTCACACTAACTCCTACGAGCAGTACGTC.

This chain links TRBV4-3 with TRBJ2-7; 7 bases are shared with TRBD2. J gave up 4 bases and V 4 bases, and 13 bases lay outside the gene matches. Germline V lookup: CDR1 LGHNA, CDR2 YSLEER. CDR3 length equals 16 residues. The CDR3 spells CASSPAAGVRLYEQYF. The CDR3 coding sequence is TGCGCCAGCAGCCCCGCGGCGGGAGTTAGATTGTACGAGCAGTACTTC.

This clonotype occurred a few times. The CDR3 loop is CASSPGGGRETQYF. CDR3 DNA: TGTGCCAGCAGCCCAGGGGGGGGGCGGGAGACCCAGTACTTC. The J gene is TRBJ2-5, the V gene TRBV7-8; D possibly matches TRBD1 or TRBD2 (7 bases each). V was shortened by 5 bases and J by 5 bases, with 15 bases between the two germline ends. Germline V gene lookup returns CDR1 SGHVS and CDR2 FQNEAQ. This CDR3 has 14 residues. The full variable domain, in which reference TRBV7-8 and TRBJ2-5 provide the parts outside the CDR3, is GAGVSQSPRYKVAKRGQDVALRCDPISGHVSLFWYQQALGQGPEFLTYFQNEAQLDKSGLPSDRFFAERPEGSVSTLKIQRTQQEDSAVYLCASSPGGGRETQYFGPGTRLLVL.

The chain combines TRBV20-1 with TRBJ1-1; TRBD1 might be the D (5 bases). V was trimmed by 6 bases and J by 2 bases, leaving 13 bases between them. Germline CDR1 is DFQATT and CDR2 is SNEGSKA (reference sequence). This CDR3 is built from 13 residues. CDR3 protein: CSASGPPNTEAFF. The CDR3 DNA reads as TGCAGTGCCTCGGGGCCCCCTAACACTGAAGCTTTCTTT.

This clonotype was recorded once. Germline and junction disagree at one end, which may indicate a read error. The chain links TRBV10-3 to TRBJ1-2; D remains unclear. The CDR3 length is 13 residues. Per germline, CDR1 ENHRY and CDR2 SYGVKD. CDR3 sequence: CASSEGHRYGYTF. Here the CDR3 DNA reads TGTGCCAGCAGTGAAGGTCACCGCTATGGCTACACCTTC.

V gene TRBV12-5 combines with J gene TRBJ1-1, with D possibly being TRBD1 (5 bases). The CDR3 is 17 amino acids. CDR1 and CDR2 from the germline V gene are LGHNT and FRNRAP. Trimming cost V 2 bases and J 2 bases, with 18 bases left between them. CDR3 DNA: TGTGCTAGTGGTTTGAATATAGGGGCAGGGAAAAACACTGAAGCTTTCTTT. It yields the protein CASGLNIGAGKNTEAFF.

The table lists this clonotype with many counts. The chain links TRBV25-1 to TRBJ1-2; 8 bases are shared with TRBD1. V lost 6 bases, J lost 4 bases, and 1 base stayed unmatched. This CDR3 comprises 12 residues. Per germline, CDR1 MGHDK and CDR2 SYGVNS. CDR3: CASSDRGYGYTF. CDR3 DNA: TGTGCCAGCAGCGACAGGGGCTATGGCTACACCTTC.

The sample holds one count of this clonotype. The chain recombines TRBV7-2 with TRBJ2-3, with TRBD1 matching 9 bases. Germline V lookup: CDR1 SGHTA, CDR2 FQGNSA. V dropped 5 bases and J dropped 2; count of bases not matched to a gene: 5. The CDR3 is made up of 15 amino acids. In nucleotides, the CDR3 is TGTGCCAGCAGCCGGAGGGACAGGGCCACAGATACGCAGTATTTT. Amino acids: CASSRRDRATDTQYF.

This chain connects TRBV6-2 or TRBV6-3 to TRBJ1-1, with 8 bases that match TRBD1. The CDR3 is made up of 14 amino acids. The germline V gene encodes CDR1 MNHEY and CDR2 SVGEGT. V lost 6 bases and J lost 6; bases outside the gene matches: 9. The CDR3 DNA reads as TGTGCCAGCAGGGACAGGGATTTGGGGGCTGAAGCTTTCTTT. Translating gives CASRDRDLGAEAFF.

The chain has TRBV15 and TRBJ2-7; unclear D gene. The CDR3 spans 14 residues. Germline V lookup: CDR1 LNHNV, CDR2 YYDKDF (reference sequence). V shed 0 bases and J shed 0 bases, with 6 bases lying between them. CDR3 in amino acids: CATSRDRSSYEQYF. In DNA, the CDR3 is TGTGCCACCAGCAGAGACAGAAGCTCCTACGAGCAGTACTTC.

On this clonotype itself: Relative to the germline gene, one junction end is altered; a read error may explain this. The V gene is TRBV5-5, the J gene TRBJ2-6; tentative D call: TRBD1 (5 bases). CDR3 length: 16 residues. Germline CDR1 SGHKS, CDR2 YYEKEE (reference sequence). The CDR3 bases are TGTGCCAGCAGTCCGAGAATCCTCTCTGGGGCCAACGGCCTGACTTTC. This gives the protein CASSPRILSGANGLTF.

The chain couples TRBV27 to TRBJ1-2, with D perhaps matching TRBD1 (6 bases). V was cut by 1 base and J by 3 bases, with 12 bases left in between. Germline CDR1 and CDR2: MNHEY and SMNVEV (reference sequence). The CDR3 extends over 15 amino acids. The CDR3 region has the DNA TGTGCCAGCAGTTTATTCGCAGGGGATTACTATGGCTACACCTTC. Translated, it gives CASSLFAGDYYGYTF.

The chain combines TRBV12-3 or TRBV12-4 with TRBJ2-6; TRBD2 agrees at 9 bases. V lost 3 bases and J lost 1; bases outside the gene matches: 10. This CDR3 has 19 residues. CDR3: CASSFAVIAGVSGANVLTF. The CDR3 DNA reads TGTGCCAGCAGTTTCGCCGTGATAGCGGGAGTATCTGGGGCCAACGTCCTGACTTTC.

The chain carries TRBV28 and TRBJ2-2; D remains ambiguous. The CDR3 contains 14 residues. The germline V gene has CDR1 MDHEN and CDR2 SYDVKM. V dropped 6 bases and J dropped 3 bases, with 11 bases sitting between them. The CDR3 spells CASRTDYYTGELFF. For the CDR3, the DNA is TGTGCCAGCAGAACAGATTACTACACCGGGGAGCTGTTTTTT. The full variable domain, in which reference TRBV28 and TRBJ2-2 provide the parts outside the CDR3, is DVKVTQSSRYLVKRTGEKVFLECVQDMDHENMFWYRQDPGLGLRLIYFSYDVKMKEKGDIPEGYSVSREKKERFSLILESASTNQTSMYLCASRTDYYTGELFFGEGSRLTVL.

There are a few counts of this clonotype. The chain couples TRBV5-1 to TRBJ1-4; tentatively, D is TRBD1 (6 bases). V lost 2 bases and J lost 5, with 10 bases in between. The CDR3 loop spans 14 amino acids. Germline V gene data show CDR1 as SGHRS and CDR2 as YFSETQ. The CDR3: CASSLQQGNEKLFF. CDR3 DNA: TGCGCCAGCAGCTTACAACAGGGAAATGAAAAACTGTTTTTT.

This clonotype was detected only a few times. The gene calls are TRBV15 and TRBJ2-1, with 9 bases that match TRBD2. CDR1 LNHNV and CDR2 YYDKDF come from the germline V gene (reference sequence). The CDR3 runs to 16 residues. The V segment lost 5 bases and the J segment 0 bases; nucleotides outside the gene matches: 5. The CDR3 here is CATSWRGGVSYNEQFF. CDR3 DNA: TGTGCCACCAGCTGGCGGGGGGGAGTCTCCTACAATGAGCAGTTCTTC.

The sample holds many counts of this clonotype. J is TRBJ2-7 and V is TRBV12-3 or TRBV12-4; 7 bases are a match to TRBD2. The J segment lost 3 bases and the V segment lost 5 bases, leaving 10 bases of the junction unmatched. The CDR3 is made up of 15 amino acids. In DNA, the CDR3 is TGTGCCAGCAGTATAATCCGCGGGGACTACTACGAGCAGTACTTC. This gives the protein CASSIIRGDYYEQYF.

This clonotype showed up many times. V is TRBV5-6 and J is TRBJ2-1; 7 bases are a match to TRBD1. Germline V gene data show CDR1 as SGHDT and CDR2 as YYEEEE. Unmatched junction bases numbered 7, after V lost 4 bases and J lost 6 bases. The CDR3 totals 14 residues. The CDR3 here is CASSLTGTANEQFF. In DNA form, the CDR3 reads TGTGCCAGCAGCCTGACAGGGACGGCCAATGAGCAGTTCTTC.

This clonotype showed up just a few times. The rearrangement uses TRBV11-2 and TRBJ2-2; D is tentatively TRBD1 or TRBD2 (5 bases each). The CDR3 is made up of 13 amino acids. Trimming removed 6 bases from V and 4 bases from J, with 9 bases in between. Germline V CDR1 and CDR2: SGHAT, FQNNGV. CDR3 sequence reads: CASSWGSTGELFF. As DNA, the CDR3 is TGTGCCAGCAGTTGGGGGTCCACCGGGGAGCTGTTTTTT.

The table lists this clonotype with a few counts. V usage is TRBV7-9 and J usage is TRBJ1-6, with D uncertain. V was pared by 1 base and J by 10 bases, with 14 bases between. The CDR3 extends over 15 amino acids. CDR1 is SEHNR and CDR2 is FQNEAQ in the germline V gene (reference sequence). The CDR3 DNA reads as TGTGCCAGCAGCTTAGATTTCACGGCGGGCTCACCCCTCCACTTT. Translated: CASSLDFTAGSPLHF.